Listed below are T cell receptor beta chains from one sample, sequenced in a study of blood T cell repertoires in COVID-19. Libraries were prepared by immunoSEQ multiplex PCR; TCRdb keeps only in-frame clonotypes and omits some of them. This table has about 210,000 clones, 65% to 85% appearing once. The material sequenced was peripheral blood. The receptors come from a woman aged 45-59 years with acute or convalescent COVID-19. Each CDR3 is given without its conserved first and last residue. Fields, in order: V gene, CDR3 protein.

TRBV5-4 ASSLATSGRAGKTQY
TRBV28 ASVGEGSNQPQH
TRBV6-5 ASRASGSTGELF
TRBV15 ATSSDRGMGGYT
TRBV7-9 ASSFMGTAYEQY
TRBV25-1 ASSLGWTSGREETQY
TRBV6-5 ASSGTSGYNEQF
TRBV19 ASSTPGTGANVLT
TRBV28 ASSLGHQGKLF
TRBV2 AIGDEKLF
TRBV27 ASSLGQGNTIY
TRBV2 ASRTGGGFNQPQH
TRBV24-1 ATSAQGLISDEQF
TRBV29-1 SVLRQGYEQY
TRBV5-1 ASSSSSGANVLT
TRBV9 ASSLEGDGELF
TRBV27 ASSRAAGLSTGANVLT
TRBV7-9 ASSLANYIQETQY
TRBV28 ASSLLTWGDRGLAGEETQY
TRBV18 ASSPRRGDEQF
TRBV12-3/TRBV12-4 ASSPFAGAAQH
TRBV30 AWSIRDPGQQWGQPQH
TRBV7-2 ASSSTSLSYEQY
TRBV6-5 ASSYAESEAF
TRBV11-2 ASSFTRPTETQY
TRBV10-3 AISPGDEQY
TRBV4-2 ASSQDGLGLAGGRETQY
TRBV7-8 ASSPDTLSNQPQH
TRBV5-1 ASSRRTSGGFGDTQY
TRBV7-9 ASSLNPTGLQYNEQF
TRBV6-5 ASSQTSGPYNEQF
TRBV19 ASSPRASGRVNTGELF
TRBV5-1 ASSLGGGPETQY
TRBV6-1 ASSEEGWETQY
TRBV6-4 ASSVSEGGEQF
TRBV30 AWTSNRDQPQH
TRBV5-1 ASSGNRVNNEQF
TRBV27 ASSLSTSGTDTQY
TRBV7-6 ASSLVGRSSYNEQF
TRBV5-1 ASSLSPGFSGNTIY
TRBV6-5 ASSPADTQY
TRBV3-1/TRBV3-2 ASSQDTIGGTDTQY
TRBV11-2 ASSYQHYLAKNIQY
TRBV19 ASTSYRFSSGNTIY
TRBV28 ASSSYGPSGNTIY
TRBV24-1 ATSDRLAGGPDTQY
TRBV9 ASSGPGQGGGNTIY
TRBV28 ASSLLPGHDGYT
TRBV10-3 AISATGGTGELF
TRBV7-2 ASSLGVFSGNTIY
TRBV6-5 ASSYTIRAYNEQF
TRBV10-3 ATLQHSGNTIY
TRBV5-4 ASSSMNTEAF
TRBV18 ASSTGQTATDTQY
TRBV19 ASSRGTDAYEQY